This TCR beta chain was observed in a study of T cells after yellow fever vaccination. Study findings and constraints: From the bulk population, abundant clonotypes could contaminate and appear within FACS-sorted repertoires. Reappearance after the booster was seen for most primary-vaccination clones, at 96% CD4 and roughly 90% CD8.

One entry per CDR3 protein results from TCRdb running MiXCR on the 5' RACE reads. The repertoire consists of a few hundred thousand distinct CDR3 sequences, with roughly 3.5% occurring once and the leading ten covering roughly a quarter. V gave up 1 base and J gave up 2 bases, with 10 bases separating them. CDR3 length: 14 amino acids. CDR1 is SGHRS and CDR2 is YFSETQ in the germline V gene. This clonotype was found many times. Its specificity is unknown. This receptor was obtained from a man aged 18-30 years who received the YFV17D yellow fever vaccine. Sequencing was performed on PBMCs, taken on the day of the yellow fever booster vaccination. The V call is TRBV5-1, the J call TRBJ2-7; D tentatively fits TRBD1 or TRBD2 (5 bases each). CDR3 amino acids: CASSLPGTAYEQYF. CDR3 sequence (DNA): TGCGCCAGCAGCTTGCCTGGGACGGCCTACGAGCAGTACTTC. Together with reference TRBV5-1 and TRBJ2-7, the CDR3 gives the full variable domain: KAGVTQTPRYLIKTRGQQVTLSCSPISGHRSVSWYQQTPGQGLQFLFEYFSETQRNKGNFPGRFSGRQFSNSRSEMNVSTLELGDSALYLCASSLPGTAYEQYFGPGTRLTVT.